The 10 T cell receptor beta chains presented below share a single source sample, sequenced in a study of OX40 agonist ivuxolimab in advanced cancers. Repertoires were generated with immunoSEQ multiplex PCR, while TCRdb's copy carries only in-frame clones and drops some. The sample includes roughly 60,000 clones, roughly 84% seen only once; the top ten take roughly 4.5%. The sequencing here drew on CD4+ or CD8+ T cells sorted from blood, taken in a trial of the OX40 agonist ivuxolimab. These receptors originate from an adult with an advanced solid tumor such as melanoma, head and neck, liver or kidney cancer.

The chain links TRBV27 to TRBJ2-7, with TRBD1 matching over 8 bases. J was trimmed by 4 bases and V by 5 bases; bases with no gene match: 13. The CDR3 consists of 16 residues. CDR1 is MNHEY and CDR2 is SMNVEV in the germline V gene (reference sequence). The CDR3 DNA sequence: TGTGCCAGCAGTCCCGGCAGCGTGACAGGGGTTTACGAGCAGTACTTC. This translates into CASSPGSVTGVYEQYF.

This clone has a handful of counts. V and J are TRBV11-1 and TRBJ2-7, with D perhaps being TRBD1 or TRBD2 (5 bases each). Between the trimmed V and J ends, which lost 6 bases and 5 bases, there was a span of 20 bases. Germline V gene sequence: CDR1 SGHAT, CDR2 FQDESV (reference sequence). The CDR3 totals 15 residues. The CDR3 loop is CASSSSAERGHEQYF. The CDR3 DNA sequence: TGTGCCAGCAGTTCCTCCGCGGAGAGGGGCCACGAGCAGTACTTC.

This clone occurred once. J is TRBJ2-5 and V is TRBV5-4, with D possibly TRBD2 on 6 matching bases. Trimming stripped 3 bases from V and 5 bases from J, with 23 bases between. This CDR3 has 17 residues. Germline V gene data show CDR1 as SGHNT and CDR2 as YYREEE (reference sequence). The CDR3 DNA reads TGTGCCAGCAGCTCCACAGGAACGACTAGTCCTGGCGAGACCCAGTACTTC. Translation: CASSSTGTTSPGETQYF. Full variable domain (outside the CDR3, taken from reference TRBV5-4 and TRBJ2-5): ETGVTQSPTHLIKTRGQQVTLRCSSQSGHNTVSWYQQALGQGPQFIFQYYREEENGRGNFPPRFSGLQFPNYSSELNVNALELDDSALYLCASSSTGTTSPGETQYFGPGTRLLVL.

The chain couples TRBV7-2 to TRBJ1-2, with D maybe TRBD1 (5 bases). Trimming removed 5 bases at V and 3 bases at J, with 7 bases between. Per germline, CDR1 SGHTA and CDR2 FQGNSA. This CDR3 contains 12 residues. Here the CDR3 DNA reads TGTGCCAGCAGCGTGACAGACTATGGCTACACCTTC. Translated, it gives CASSVTDYGYTF.

CDR3 loop: CSARSGRGQYF. Written as DNA, the CDR3 is TGCAGTGCTAGATCGGGAAGGGGGCAGTACTTC. The J gene is TRBJ2-7, the V gene TRBV20-1; the D gene could be TRBD1 or TRBD2 (5 bases each). V was clipped by 2 bases and J by 9 bases, with 11 bases between them. CDR3 length: 11 amino acids. Germline V gene sequence: CDR1 DFQATT, CDR2 SNEGSKA (reference sequence).

With regard to this clone: At one of its ends the junction is not consistent with the germline gene, which may arise from a read error. This sequence joins TRBV7-7 and TRBJ2-5; D possibly corresponds to TRBD2 (5 bases). The length of the CDR3 is 13 residues. Looked up from germline, CDR1 is SSHAT and CDR2 is FNYEAQ (reference sequence). The CDR3 here is CASSLELEETQYF. The CDR3 DNA reads TGTGCTAGCAGCTTAGAACTAGAAGAGACCCAGTACTTC.

The rearrangement uses TRBV10-3 and TRBJ1-5, with D unresolved. This CDR3 spans 16 amino acids. CDR1 ENHRY and CDR2 SYGVKD come from the germline V gene. The V end was cut by 3 bases, the J end by 0 bases, with 12 bases between. Written as DNA, the CDR3 is TGTGCCATCAGTGAAGTTTGGGTGGATAGCAATCAGCCCCAGCATTTT. It is translated as CAISEVWVDSNQPQHF.

This sequence joins TRBV23-1 and TRBJ1-5; D perhaps matches TRBD1 (6 bases). TRBV23-1 is identified as an open reading frame with a role that is uncertain. The CDR3 covers 15 residues. The V end lost 8 bases, the J end lost 2 bases, and 16 bases lay between the germline ends. CDR3 in amino acids: CASGDQGRGNQPQHF. CDR3 nucleotides: TGCGCCAGCGGCGATCAGGGGAGAGGCAATCAGCCCCAGCATTTT.

The rearrangement uses TRBV7-2 and TRBJ1-6; weak D call: TRBD1 (5 bases). The germline CDR1 and CDR2 sequences are SGHTA and FQGNSA. Trimming took 5 bases from V and 10 from J, leaving 18 bases between them. CDR3 length equals 15 residues. CDR3 DNA sequence: TGTGCCAGCAGCCCCCCGCGGGGGAGTAGGTCACCCCTCCACTTT. It translates to CASSPPRGSRSPLHF.

This rearrangement joins TRBV4-2 to TRBJ2-7; 11 bases line up with TRBD2. J was trimmed by 4 bases and V by 4 bases; bases with no gene match: 6. Germline loops: CDR1 LGHNA, CDR2 YNFKEQ. The length of the CDR3 is 15 residues. In nucleotides, the CDR3 is TGTGCCAGCAGCCGACCCGGGACTAGCGGTTACGAGCAGTACTTC. It codes for CASSRPGTSGYEQYF.